The 25 T cell receptor beta chains reported below all come from one sample, sequenced in a study of cytomegalovirus exposure and HLA in healthy donors. 13 Jbeta primers and 60 Vbeta primers were used for the PCR. Sequencing used immunoSEQ multiplex PCR; TCRdb keeps in-frame clones, though not all of them. The table includes approximately 37,000 clones, around 74% detected once. Sequencing was performed on PBMCs. The receptors derive from a man aged 30 to 45 in good health and CMV-seronegative.

This chain uses TRBV5-1 with TRBJ2-7; 10 nucleotides agree with TRBD2. The CDR3 spans 16 residues. The V gene end was trimmed by 0 bases and the J gene end by 6 bases; junction bases not matched to a gene: 9. CDR1 and CDR2 (germline): SGHRS, YFSETQ. The CDR3 region is CASSLAQREGGPEQYF. As DNA, the CDR3 is TGCGCCAGCAGCTTGGCCCAGCGGGAGGGCGGCCCCGAGCAGTACTTC.

The chain carries TRBV6-5 and TRBJ2-5, with TRBD1 matching over 12 bases. Losses at the gene ends were 5 bases for V and 5 bases for J; bases not matched to a gene: 6. The CDR3 runs to 15 residues. Germline CDR1 reads MNHEY; CDR2 reads SVGAGI. This CDR3 is CASSPGQGASETQYF. CDR3 DNA: TGTGCCAGCAGTCCGGGACAGGGGGCTAGTGAGACCCAGTACTTC.

CDR3 nucleotide sequence: TGCGCCACCTCCCAGCCGGGACTATATCGCGAGCAGTACTTC. This encodes CATSQPGLYREQYF. The chain employs TRBV10-2 and TRBJ2-5; 7 nucleotides match TRBD2. With the DNA end fitting TRBJ2-7 better, the J assignment may be wrong. CDR3 length equals 14 residues. Germline V gene lookup returns CDR1 WSHSY and CDR2 SAAADI.

This clone showed up just once. The chain is built from TRBV20-1 and TRBJ2-7; D unresolved. The CDR3 contains 10 residues. CDR1 is DFQATT, CDR2 SNEGSKA, per germline (reference sequence). Trimming removed 7 bases from V and 4 bases from J, with 8 bases in between. The CDR3 bases are TGCAGTGTGCTAGATTACGAGCAGTACTTC. Protein sequence: CSVLDYEQYF.

This clone turned up a few times. A read error may produce the germline difference seen at one junction end. J is TRBJ2-7 and V is TRBV7-9; D possibly matches TRBD1 or TRBD2 (5 bases each). The CDR3 sequence is 15 residues long. Per germline, CDR1 SEHNR and CDR2 FQNEAQ (reference sequence). CDR3 protein: CSSSLGERTSYEQYF. The CDR3 DNA sequence: TGTTCCAGCAGCTTAGGGGAGCGGACCTCCTACGAGCAGTACTTC.

This clone was detected once. The rearrangement links TRBV9 to TRBJ2-2; 9 bases fit TRBD1. The CDR3 totals 16 residues. V shed 2 bases, J shed 4 bases, and the junction held 6 bases outside the gene matches. Germline CDR1 SGDLS, CDR2 YYNGEE. The DNA of the CDR3 is TGTGCCAGCAGCGTTAGGACAGGGGTCAGCACCGGGGAGCTGTTTTTT. The encoded protein is CASSVRTGVSTGELFF.

V and J are TRBV11-2 and TRBJ2-7; D perhaps matches TRBD1 (6 bases). Germline CDR1 reads SGHAT; CDR2 reads FQNNGV. The CDR3 totals 15 residues. V gave up 1 base and J gave up 0 bases, with 10 bases separating them. The CDR3 bases are TGTGCCAGCAGCTTAGTGAGGGACAACTCCTACGAGCAGTACTTC. This encodes CASSLVRDNSYEQYF.

The chain combines TRBV19 with TRBJ2-2; 8 bases align to TRBD1. The germline gives CDR1 LNHDA, CDR2 SQIVND (reference sequence). J was trimmed by 6 bases and V by 3 bases; bases with no gene match: 9. The CDR3 covers 16 residues. The CDR3 reads CASSILAGGKPGELFF. The CDR3 nucleotides are TGTGCCAGTAGTATTCTGGCAGGGGGCAAGCCCGGGGAGCTGTTTTTT.

The chain combines TRBV4-2 with TRBJ2-7; TRBD1 is a possible D gene (7 bases). Germline V gene data show CDR1 as LGHNA and CDR2 as YNFKEQ. CDR3 length equals 14 residues. V gave up 4 bases and J gave up 3 bases, with 13 bases separating them. The chain's CDR3 is CASSPGDRIYEQYF. DNA for the CDR3: TGTGCCAGCAGCCCGGGGGACAGAATCTACGAGCAGTACTTC.

CDR3 region: CASSYGAGEQYF. Written as DNA, the CDR3 is TGTGCCAGCAGCTACGGAGCGGGAGAACAGTACTTC. The chain carries TRBV11-2 and TRBJ2-7, with TRBD2 matching 8 bases. Per the germline V gene, CDR1 is SGHAT and CDR2 is FQNNGV. The CDR3 runs 12 residues. The V segment lost 4 bases and the J segment 10 bases; nucleotides outside the gene matches: 6.

This chain uses TRBV6-6 with TRBJ1-3; tentative D call: TRBD1 (5 bases). Trimming shortened V by 7 bases and J by 8 bases, and 15 bases separated the two germline ends. The CDR3 runs to 13 residues. Germline V CDR1 and CDR2: MNHNY, SVGAGI (reference sequence). The CDR3 DNA reads as TGTGCCAGCAACCGACCAGGGAGGGACACCATATATTTT. It specifies CASNRPGRDTIYF.

The chain is built from TRBV10-3 and TRBJ2-3; TRBD1 matches 7 bases. Per the germline V gene, CDR1 is ENHRY and CDR2 is SYGVKD. The CDR3 runs to 17 residues. V trimming: 4 bases; J trimming: 3 bases; junction bases outside the gene matches: 13. Here the CDR3 reads CAISARDSPDGTDTQYF. CDR3 DNA sequence: TGTGCCATCAGTGCCAGGGACAGTCCCGATGGGACAGATACGCAGTATTTT.

The chain couples TRBV23-1 to TRBJ1-6; D is ambiguous. TRBV23-1 is known as an ORF, though its function is uncertain. CDR3 size: 15 residues. Trimming stripped 7 bases from V and 9 bases from J, with 19 bases between. The CDR3, as DNA: TGCGCCAGCATTATCCGGAGGTTTGAAGGTTCACCCCTCCACTTT. This sequence encodes CASIIRRFEGSPLHF.

The CDR3 region has the DNA TGTGCCAGTAGGGCTGAGGGCGATGGTGAGCAGTTCTTC. Translating gives CASRAEGDGEQFF. The chain has TRBV19 and TRBJ2-1; maybe TRBD2 (5 bases). Trimming shortened V by 6 bases and J by 9 bases, and 15 bases separated the two germline ends. The CDR3 is 13 amino acids. Per germline, CDR1 LNHDA and CDR2 SQIVND (reference sequence).

This clone appeared once. The rearrangement uses TRBV18 and TRBJ2-2; weak D call: TRBD1 (6 bases). Between the trimmed V and J ends, which lost 2 bases and 5 bases, there was a span of 9 bases. Germline CDR1 and CDR2: KGHSH and LQKENI. CDR3 length: 14 amino acids. The CDR3 sequence is CASSPGQGTGELFF. The CDR3 coding sequence is TGTGCCAGCTCACCAGGGCAGGGGACCGGGGAGCTGTTTTTT.

The rearrangement links TRBV6-4 to TRBJ2-1; 16 positions agree with TRBD2. Germline trimming cut 5 bases from V and 8 bases from J; bases unmatched to any gene: 6. Germline V gene lookup returns CDR1 MRHNA and CDR2 SNTAGT. The CDR3 extends over 16 amino acids. CDR3 protein: CASSPGTSGGADEQFF. For the CDR3, the DNA is TGTGCCAGCAGTCCCGGGACTAGCGGGGGGGCCGATGAGCAGTTCTTC.

By share of the sample, this clone is medium-sized. The chain couples TRBV6-1 to TRBJ1-2; D not certain. CDR3 size: 15 residues. Trimming stripped 3 bases from V and 1 base from J, with 12 bases between. The germline V gene has CDR1 MNHNS and CDR2 SASEGT. The DNA of the CDR3 is TGTGCCAGCAGTGAGGCCGTGCGGGATAACTATGGCTACACCTTC. Its protein is CASSEAVRDNYGYTF.

The chain carries TRBV5-4 and TRBJ2-5; 7 bases match TRBD2. CDR3 length: 16 amino acids. The junction had 9 bases not matched to a gene; V was cut back by 0 bases and J by 4 bases. Looked up from germline, CDR1 is SGHNT and CDR2 is YYREEE (reference sequence). CDR3 nucleotide sequence: TGTGCCAGCAGCTTGGGCGGGGGATACAACCGAGAGACCCAGTACTTC. Translation gives CASSLGGGYNRETQYF.

This clone was observed a handful of times. J is TRBJ1-5 and V is TRBV7-9; 9 nucleotides line up with TRBD1. Germline trimming cut 4 bases from V and 5 bases from J; bases unmatched to any gene: 3. The V gene's germline CDR1 is SEHNR and CDR2 FQNEAQ (reference sequence). This CDR3 is 14 amino acids long. Written as DNA, the CDR3 is TGTGCCAGCAGCTGGACAGGGGTCGATCAGCCCCAGCATTTT. Translating it yields CASSWTGVDQPQHF. Full variable domain (remainder filled in from reference TRBV7-9 and TRBJ1-5): DTGVSQNPRHKITKRGQNVTFRCDPISEHNRLYWYRQTLGQGPEFLTYFQNEAQLEKSRLLSDRFSAERPKGSFSTLEIQRTEQGDSAMYLCASSWTGVDQPQHFGDGTRLSIL.

The CDR3 bases are TGTGCCAGCAGCTTTTCCCCCACTTCCGCGGGGAGAGGCCAAGAGACCCAGTACTTC. It yields the protein CASSFSPTSAGRGQETQYF. The chain couples TRBV7-9 to TRBJ2-5; a weak D match, TRBD2 (6 bases). Looked up from germline, CDR1 is SEHNR and CDR2 is FQNEAQ (reference sequence). This CDR3 contains 19 residues. Trimming pared 3 bases from V and 1 base from J, leaving 24 bases between.

This clone came up a few times. The chain couples TRBV18 to TRBJ2-1; D unclear. V was shortened by 6 bases and J by 6 bases, with 9 bases between the two germline ends. The germline CDR1 and CDR2 sequences are KGHSH and LQKENI. The CDR3 has 12 residues. The CDR3 loop reads CASSKIGNEQFF. The DNA of the CDR3 is TGTGCCAGCTCGAAAATCGGCAATGAGCAGTTCTTC.

The chain joins TRBV19 to TRBJ2-7, with 7 bases matching TRBD1. CDR3 size: 16 residues. Germline V gives CDR1 LNHDA, CDR2 SQIVND (reference sequence). The V gene end was trimmed by 6 bases and the J gene end by 6 bases; junction bases not matched to a gene: 17. CDR3 amino acids: CASRPSFRGNFGEQYF. CDR3 sequence (DNA): TGTGCCAGTAGGCCAAGCTTCAGGGGGAATTTCGGCGAGCAGTACTTC.

This clone was picked up a small number of times. The chain links TRBV29-1 to TRBJ1-1; a possible D gene is TRBD1 (5 bases). CDR1 SQVTM and CDR2 ANQGSEA come from the germline V gene. The V end was cut by 2 bases, the J end by 10 bases, with 11 bases between. This CDR3 is built from 11 residues. DNA of the CDR3: TGCAGCGTTGAACAGGGTGGGTTAGCTTTCTTT. Its translation: CSVEQGGLAFF.

V and J are TRBV30 and TRBJ2-1; 8 bases match TRBD2. Unmatched junction bases numbered 5, after V lost 1 base and J lost 6 bases. Germline V gene lookup returns CDR1 GTSNPN and CDR2 SVGIG (reference sequence). CDR3 length: 14 amino acids. The CDR3 DNA reads as TGTGCCTGGAGTGGACTAGCGAACTCCAATGAGCAGTTCTTC. This translates into CAWSGLANSNEQFF.

V gene TRBV5-6 combines with J gene TRBJ2-7, with 9 nucleotides matching TRBD1. CDR3 size: 19 residues. The ends lost 2 bases at V and 0 bases at J; junction bases unmatched: 15. CDR1 is SGHDT and CDR2 is YYEEEE in the germline V gene. CDR3 region: CASSFSREGQGVSSYEQYF. The CDR3 region has the DNA TGTGCCAGCAGCTTTTCCCGAGAGGGACAGGGAGTTTCCTCCTACGAGCAGTACTTC.